Listed below are T cell receptor beta chains from one sample, sequenced in a study of CD8 T cells in ankylosing spondylitis. Via MiXCR, TCRdb re-called the 5' RACE reads, giving one row per CDR3 protein. Of under 200,000 distinct CDR3 sequences detected, roughly 10% appear once; the ten largest clones hold roughly 16%. Sequences were obtained from blood, either unsorted or a sorted T cell fraction (not recorded which). All receptors come from a female donor with ankylosing spondylitis or in good health (not recorded which). Each CDR3 is given with its conserved first and last residue. A D gene is named only where the DNA matches it firmly. Some rows have no size entry. The others give once, few or many, or a class for an expanded clone.

v_call	j_call	d_call	clone_size	cdr3_nt	cdr3_aa
TRBV2	TRBJ2-1	TRBD2	many	TGTGCCAGCAGCGCTAAACTAGCGGGACACTACAATGAGCAGTTCTTC	CASSAKLAGHYNEQFF
TRBV10-1	TRBJ2-7	-	-	TGCGCCAGCAGTGACCCTACAGGGCCCGGCGAGCAGTACTTC	CASSDPTGPGEQYF
TRBV29-1	TRBJ2-1	-	many	TGCAGTGCGAAAGATCCTGAGCAGTTCTTC	CSAKDPEQFF
TRBV5-1	TRBJ1-4	-	-	TGCGCCAGCAGCTTGATGGGAAATGAAAAACTGTTTTTT	CASSLMGNEKLFF
TRBV28	TRBJ1-2	-	many	TGTGCCAGCAGCACTTGGGGGACACGGGCGGACGACTATGGCTACACCTTC	CASSTWGTRADDYGYTF
TRBV15	TRBJ2-1	TRBD2	-	TGTGCCACCAGCAGAGATAGCGGGACATACAATGAGCAGTTCTTC	CATSRDSGTYNEQFF
TRBV10-3	TRBJ1-5	-	few	TGTGCCATCAGTGAGTCGGCCCAATCGTCTCAGCCCCAGCATTTT	CAISESAQSSQPQHF
TRBV4-3	TRBJ1-3	-	few	TGCGCCAGCAGCCAGGGGACTGGAAACACCATATATTTT	CASSQGTGNTIYF
TRBV11-2	TRBJ2-2	TRBD2	-	TGTGCCAGCAGCTCACGCGGATTAGCGGGAGTCCCGCACACCGGGGAGCTGTTTTTT	CASSSRGLAGVPHTGELFF
TRBV7-9	TRBJ2-1	TRBD2	many	TGTGCCAGCAGCTTAGTCTCTAGCGGGAGAGAGCAGTTCTTC	CASSLVSSGREQFF
TRBV15	TRBJ1-5	-	-	TGTGCCACCAGCAGAGATCGGGGGAATCAGCCCCAGCATTTT	CATSRDRGNQPQHF
TRBV20-1	TRBJ2-1	-	few	TGCAGTGCCCCGTCCTTTAGCGACCACGGCCATGAGCAGTTCTTC	CSAPSFSDHGHEQFF
TRBV6-6	TRBJ1-6	-	few	TGTGCCAGCGCCAGTGGTGCCCTCCACTTT	CASASGALHF
TRBV25-1	TRBJ2-5	-	-	TGTGCCACGGGGGACGGGTGGGAGACCCAGTACTTC	CATGDGWETQYF
TRBV19	TRBJ1-1	TRBD1	many	TGTGCCGCCAGGGGGCAGGACACTGAAGCTTTCTTT	CAARGQDTEAFF
TRBV29-1	TRBJ1-2	-	many	TGCAGCGTAGCTATCCGGGACACCTCTAACTATGGCTACACCTTC	CSVAIRDTSNYGYTF
TRBV20-1	TRBJ2-7	-	few	TGCAGTGCTCGCTACTTGGGAGCCTACGAGCAGTACTTC	CSARYLGAYEQYF
TRBV20-1	TRBJ2-1	TRBD2	many	TGCAGTGCTAGAGTTCTAGCGGGAGAATACAATGAGCAGTTCTTC	CSARVLAGEYNEQFF
TRBV2	TRBJ2-1	-	-	TGTGCCAGCAGTCTAAACCCTAGGAGCTCCTACAATGAGCAGTTCTTC	CASSLNPRSSYNEQFF
TRBV24-1	TRBJ1-2	-	few	TGTGCCACCAGTGATTCCGGGGTAGCTAACTATGGCTACACCTTC	CATSDSGVANYGYTF
TRBV20-1	TRBJ2-1	TRBD2	many	TGCAGTGCTAGAGGTCTAGCGGTGAGCAATGAGCAGTTCTTC	CSARGLAVSNEQFF
TRBV12-3/TRBV12-4	TRBJ1-5	-	many	TGTGCCAGCAGTTTTCCACCGGGAAATCAGCCCCAGCATTTT	CASSFPPGNQPQHF
TRBV4-3	TRBJ2-7	-	many	TGCGCCAGCAGCCAAGATAGGGGTGGAGGGGCCTACGAGCAGTACTTC	CASSQDRGGGAYEQYF
TRBV2	TRBJ2-3	-	few	TGTGCCAGCAGCAGTCACGTTAGAGATACGCAGTATTTT	CASSSHVRDTQYF
TRBV12-3/TRBV12-4	TRBJ2-7	TRBD2	many	TGTGCCAGCAGTTTAAGACGACTAGCGGGAGGCCTCTCCTACGAGCAGTACTTC	CASSLRRLAGGLSYEQYF
TRBV5-1	TRBJ2-7	-	many	TGCGCCAGCAGCGGGGACAACTCCTACGAGCAGTACTTC	CASSGDNSYEQYF
TRBV6-2/TRBV6-3	TRBJ2-1	-	-	TGTGCCAGCAGTTACGCTCGAAGCTCCTACAATGAGCAGTTCTTC	CASSYARSSYNEQFF
TRBV5-4	TRBJ2-7	TRBD1	-	TGTGCCAGCAGCTTACCGGACAGGGACCCCTACGAGCAGTACTTC	CASSLPDRDPYEQYF
TRBV11-2	TRBJ2-1	-	few	TGTGCCAGCAGCTTAGAGTGGGGGGCAGACAATGAGCAGTTCTTC	CASSLEWGADNEQFF
TRBV7-2	TRBJ2-7	-	-	TGTGCCAGCAGCCCCGGAGCGGCCCTCGAGCAGTACTTC	CASSPGAALEQYF
TRBV4-2	TRBJ2-7	-	few	TGTGCCAGCAGCGAGACAGGTTCCTACGAGCAGTACTTC	CASSETGSYEQYF
TRBV28	TRBJ1-1	-	-	TGTGCCAGCAGTTTATTCGGAGGGTGGGGGGACACTGAAGCTTTCTTT	CASSLFGGWGDTEAFF